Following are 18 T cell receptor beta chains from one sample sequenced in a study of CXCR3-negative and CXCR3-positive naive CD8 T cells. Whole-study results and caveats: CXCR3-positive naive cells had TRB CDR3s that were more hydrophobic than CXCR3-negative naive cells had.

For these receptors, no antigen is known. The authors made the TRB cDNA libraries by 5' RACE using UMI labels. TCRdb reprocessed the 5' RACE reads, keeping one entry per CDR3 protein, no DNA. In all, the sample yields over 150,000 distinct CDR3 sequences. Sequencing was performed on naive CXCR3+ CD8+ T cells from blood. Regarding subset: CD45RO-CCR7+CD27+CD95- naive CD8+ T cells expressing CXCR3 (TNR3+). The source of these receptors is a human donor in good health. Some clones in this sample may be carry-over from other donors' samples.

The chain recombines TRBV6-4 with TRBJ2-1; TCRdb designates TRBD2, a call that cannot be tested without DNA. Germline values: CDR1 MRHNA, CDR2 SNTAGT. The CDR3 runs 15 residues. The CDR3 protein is CASSALAGEVDEQFF.

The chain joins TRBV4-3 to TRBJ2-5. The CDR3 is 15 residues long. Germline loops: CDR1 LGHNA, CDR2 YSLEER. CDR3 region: CASSQDAGYQETQYF.

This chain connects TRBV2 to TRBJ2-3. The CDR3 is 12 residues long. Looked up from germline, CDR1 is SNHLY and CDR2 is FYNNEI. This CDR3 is CASSEAGDTQYF.

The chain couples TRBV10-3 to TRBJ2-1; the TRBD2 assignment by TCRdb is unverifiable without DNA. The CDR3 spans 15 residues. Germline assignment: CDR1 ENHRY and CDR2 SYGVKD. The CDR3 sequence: CAIRGTMGGDNEQFF.

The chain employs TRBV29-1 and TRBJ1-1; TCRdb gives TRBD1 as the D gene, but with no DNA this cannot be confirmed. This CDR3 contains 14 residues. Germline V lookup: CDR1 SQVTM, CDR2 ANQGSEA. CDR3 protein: CSVEVWGVNTEAFF.

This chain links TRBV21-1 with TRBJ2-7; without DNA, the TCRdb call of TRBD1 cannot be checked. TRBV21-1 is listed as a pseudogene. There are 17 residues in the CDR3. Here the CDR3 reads CASSQAGPQGASYEQYF.

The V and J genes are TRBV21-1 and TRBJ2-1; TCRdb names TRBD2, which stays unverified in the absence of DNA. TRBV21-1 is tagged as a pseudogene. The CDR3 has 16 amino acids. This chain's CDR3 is CAPSASGRFSYNEQFF.

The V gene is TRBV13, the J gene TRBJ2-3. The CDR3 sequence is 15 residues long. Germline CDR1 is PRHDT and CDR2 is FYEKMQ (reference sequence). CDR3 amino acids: CASSLGYYATDTQYF.

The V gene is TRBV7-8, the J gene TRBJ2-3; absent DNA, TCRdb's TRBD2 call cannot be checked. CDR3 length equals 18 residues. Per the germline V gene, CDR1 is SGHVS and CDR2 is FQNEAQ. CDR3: CASSLGGTSGRATDTQYF. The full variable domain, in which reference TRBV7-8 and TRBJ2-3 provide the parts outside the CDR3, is GAGVSQSPRYKVAKRGQDVALRCDPISGHVSLFWYQQALGQGPEFLTYFQNEAQLDKSGLPSDRFFAERPEGSVSTLKIQRTQQEDSAVYLCASSLGGTSGRATDTQYFGPGTRLTVL.

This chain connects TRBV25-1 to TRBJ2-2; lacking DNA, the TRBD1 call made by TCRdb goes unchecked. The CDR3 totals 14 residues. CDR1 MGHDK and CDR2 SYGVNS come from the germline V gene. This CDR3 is CASGWTGNTGELFF.

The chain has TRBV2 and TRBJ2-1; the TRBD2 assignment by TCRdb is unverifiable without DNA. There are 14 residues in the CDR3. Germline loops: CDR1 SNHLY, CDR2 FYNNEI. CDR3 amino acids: CASSGLAVHNEQFF.

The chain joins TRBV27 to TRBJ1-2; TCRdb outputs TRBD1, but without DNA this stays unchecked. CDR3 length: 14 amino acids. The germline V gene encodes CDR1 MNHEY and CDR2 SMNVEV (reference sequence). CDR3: CASSYGQGHYGYTF.

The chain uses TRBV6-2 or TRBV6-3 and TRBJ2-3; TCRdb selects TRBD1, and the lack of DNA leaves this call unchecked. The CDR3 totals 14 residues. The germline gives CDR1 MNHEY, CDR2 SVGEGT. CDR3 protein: CASNAGQGTDTQYF.

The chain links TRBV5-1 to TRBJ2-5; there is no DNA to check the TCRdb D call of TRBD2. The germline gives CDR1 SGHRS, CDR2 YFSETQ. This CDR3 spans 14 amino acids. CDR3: CASSEGSSQETQYF.

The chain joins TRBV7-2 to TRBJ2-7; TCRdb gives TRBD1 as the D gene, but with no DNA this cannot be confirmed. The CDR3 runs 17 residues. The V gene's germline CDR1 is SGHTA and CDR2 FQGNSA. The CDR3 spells CASSLAPGTFYSYEQYF.

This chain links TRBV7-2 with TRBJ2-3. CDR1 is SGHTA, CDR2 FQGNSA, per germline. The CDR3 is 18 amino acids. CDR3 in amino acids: CASSLVYGLMVSTDTQYF.

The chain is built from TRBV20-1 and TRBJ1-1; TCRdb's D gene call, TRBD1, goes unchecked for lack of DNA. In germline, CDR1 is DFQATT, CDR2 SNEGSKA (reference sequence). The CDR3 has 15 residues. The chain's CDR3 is CSARNPLQGKAEAFF.

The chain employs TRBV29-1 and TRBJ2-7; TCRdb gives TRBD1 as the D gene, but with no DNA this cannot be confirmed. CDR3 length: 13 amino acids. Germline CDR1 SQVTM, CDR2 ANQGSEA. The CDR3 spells CSVAWDSSYEQYF.